The count of the clone carrying this T cell receptor beta chain is one. The antigen is undetermined. A junction boundary mismatches the germline segment, possibly from a read error. This entry is derived from a study of PD-1 blockade in classical Hodgkin lymphoma. Findings of the study overall: Prior to therapy, complete responders displayed diversity much like that of newly diagnosed patients.

The repertoire was sequenced with immunoSEQ multiplex PCR; TCRdb's copy has only in-frame clones and lacks some. The data hold some 84,000 clones, with 80% to 95% observed a single time. The CDR3 runs 15 residues. Germline-derived CDR1 and CDR2 are SGHNT and YYREEE (reference sequence). Each patient relapsed following autologous stem cell transplantation, and prior brentuximab vedotin exposure differed. Material: peripheral blood mononuclear cells (PBMCs), obtained before the second cycle of nivolumab. The source of this sequence is a human donor with classical Hodgkin lymphoma. V and J are TRBV5-4 and TRBJ2-1, with 8 nucleotides matching TRBD1. The CDR3 DNA reads as TGTGCCAGCAGATTGGGAAGGACAGGGTATGATGAGCAGTTCTTC. This translates into CASRLGRTGYDEQFF.